This passage covers 31 T cell receptor beta chains from one sample sequenced in a study of T cell changes during pregnancy in multiple sclerosis. The data were produced by immunoSEQ multiplex PCR, yet TCRdb's version contains in-frame clones alone and is incomplete. The sample has more than 65,000 clones, around 85% seen once. The sequencing used peripheral blood, collected before pregnancy. These receptors came from a female donor with multiple sclerosis, enrolled in a pregnancy study.

The chain links TRBV6-5 to TRBJ1-1, with 11 nucleotides matching TRBD1. Germline V gene sequence: CDR1 MNHEY, CDR2 SVGAGI. The V gene end was trimmed by 4 bases and the J gene end by 4 bases; junction bases not matched to a gene: 8. CDR3 length: 16 amino acids. The CDR3 protein is CASSFGQGALGTEAFF. CDR3 bases: TGTGCCAGCAGTTTTGGACAGGGGGCGTTGGGCACTGAAGCTTTCTTT.

The CDR3 coding sequence is TGTGCCAGCAGCCCCCGTCCCGGGGAGACCCAGTACTTC. It yields the protein CASSPRPGETQYF. The chain links TRBV5-4 to TRBJ2-5; D call uncertain. The germline V gene has CDR1 SGHNT and CDR2 YYREEE (reference sequence). The length of the CDR3 is 13 residues. V was clipped by 4 bases and J by 5 bases, with 12 bases between them.

This chain connects TRBV30 to TRBJ2-3, with 14 bases aligning to TRBD2. The CDR3 consists of 16 residues. Germline V CDR1 and CDR2: GTSNPN, SVGIG (reference sequence). V lost 4 bases to trimming and J lost 3 bases; unmatched junction nucleotides: 6. The CDR3 here is CAWNPGLAGVTDTQYF. The CDR3 DNA is TGTGCCTGGAACCCGGGACTAGCGGGAGTAACAGATACGCAGTATTTT.

The V gene is TRBV5-6, the J gene TRBJ1-2, with unresolved D. V lost 0 bases and J lost 0, with 6 bases in between. Germline-derived CDR1 and CDR2 are SGHDT and YYEEEE. The CDR3 is 14 residues long. Here the CDR3 DNA reads TGTGCCAGCAGCTTGGGTCGGTCTAACTATGGCTACACCTTC. This encodes CASSLGRSNYGYTF.

V is TRBV7-2 and J is TRBJ2-3, with TRBD1 identical over 8 bases. J gave up 3 bases and V 3 bases, and 14 bases lay outside the gene matches. CDR3 length: 18 residues. Germline CDR1 reads SGHTA; CDR2 reads FQGNSA. The DNA for the CDR3 is TGTGCCAGCAGCTTCAGATCAAGGGCAGGGGGCAGTACAGATACGCAGTATTTT. It specifies CASSFRSRAGGSTDTQYF.

This chain links TRBV25-1 with TRBJ2-7; perhaps TRBD1 as D (5 bases). The CDR3 totals 14 residues. The V end lost 4 bases, the J end lost 2 bases, and 12 bases lay between the germline ends. Germline assignment: CDR1 MGHDK and CDR2 SYGVNS. The CDR3 DNA reads TGTGCCAGCAGTGCCTCGACAGCTACCTACGAGCAGTACTTC. Translation gives CASSASTATYEQYF.

The chain combines TRBV7-9 with TRBJ2-2; D call uncertain. The germline gives CDR1 SEHNR, CDR2 FQNEAQ (reference sequence). The ends were cut back, 3 bases at V and 5 bases at J, with 10 bases in the middle. The CDR3 length is 14 residues. The CDR3 coding sequence is TGTGCCAGCAGCTTCGGGTACGTGACCGGGGAGCTGTTTTTT. Translated, it gives CASSFGYVTGELFF.

The chain has TRBV7-9 and TRBJ2-3, with D possibly TRBD2 on 5 matching bases. The CDR3 extends over 16 amino acids. The germline gives CDR1 SEHNR, CDR2 FQNEAQ (reference sequence). Trimming removed 5 bases at V and 0 bases at J, with 15 bases between. CDR3 residues: CASSRFVGSSTDTQYF. The CDR3 bases are TGTGCCAGCAGCCGTTTTGTAGGGAGCAGCACAGATACGCAGTATTTT. Variable domain in full (rest from reference TRBV7-9 and TRBJ2-3): DTGVSQNPRHKITKRGQNVTFRCDPISEHNRLYWYRQTLGQGPEFLTYFQNEAQLEKSRLLSDRFSAERPKGSFSTLEIQRTEQGDSAMYLCASSRFVGSSTDTQYFGPGTRLTVL.

The chain joins TRBV5-6 to TRBJ2-7; TRBD1 aligns across 10 bases. This CDR3 spans 17 amino acids. Germline V gene data show CDR1 as SGHDT and CDR2 as YYEEEE. With V trimmed by 4 bases and J by 1 base, 11 bases remained unmatched. CDR3: CASSAHPGQGISYEQYF. The CDR3 DNA sequence: TGTGCCAGCAGCGCCCACCCGGGACAGGGGATTTCCTACGAGCAGTACTTC.

This chain links TRBV14 with TRBJ1-2; D is unclear. From germline, CDR1 is SGHDN and CDR2 FVKESK. The CDR3 has 13 residues. Trimming shortened V by 0 bases and J by 5 bases, and 7 bases separated the two germline ends. The CDR3 here is CASSQDTTYGYTF. The CDR3 coding sequence is TGTGCCAGCAGCCAAGATACCACATATGGCTACACCTTC.

V and J are TRBV7-9 and TRBJ2-7; TRBD1 agrees at 8 bases. CDR3 length: 15 amino acids. After removal of 5 bases from V and 5 bases from J, the junction contained 11 bases not matched to a gene. Germline V gene sequence: CDR1 SEHNR, CDR2 FQNEAQ (reference sequence). Written as DNA, the CDR3 is TGTGCCAGCAGCCCCGACAGGGGTATTTGGAACGAGCAGTACTTC. This sequence encodes CASSPDRGIWNEQYF.

The rearrangement joins TRBV7-6 to TRBJ2-5; 7 bases map to TRBD1. Germline-derived CDR1 and CDR2 are SGHVS and FNYEAQ. The V and J ends lost 6 bases and 5 bases, in that order; junction bases with no gene match: 6. CDR3 size: 13 residues. In nucleotides, the CDR3 is TGTGCCAGCAGGAGACAGGGAGCGGAGACCCAGTACTTC. Protein: CASRRQGAETQYF.

The rearrangement links TRBV5-1 to TRBJ2-7; TRBD1 matches 8 bases. The CDR3 is 15 residues long. After removal of 2 bases from V and 2 bases from J, the junction contained 6 bases not matched to a gene. Germline V gene lookup returns CDR1 SGHRS and CDR2 YFSETQ. The CDR3 protein is CASSLLTGVTYEQYF. In DNA, the CDR3 is TGCGCCAGCAGCTTACTGACAGGGGTCACCTACGAGCAGTACTTC.

The chain recombines TRBV30 with TRBJ1-5; 7 bases line up with TRBD1. The CDR3 consists of 13 residues. From germline, CDR1 is GTSNPN and CDR2 SVGIG (reference sequence). V gave up 5 bases and J gave up 4 bases; unmatched junction bases: 5. The CDR3 sequence: CAWAHRGNQPQHF. The CDR3 region has the DNA TGTGCCTGGGCCCACAGGGGTAATCAGCCCCAGCATTTT.

The chain employs TRBV4-1 and TRBJ2-7; D possibly corresponds to TRBD2 (8 bases). The CDR3 sequence is 20 residues long. Germline CDR1 reads MGHRA; CDR2 reads YSYEKL. V shed 1 base and J shed 0 bases, with 25 bases lying between them. CDR3 amino acids: CASSQGSGTASGFSSYEQYF. As DNA, the CDR3 is TGCGCCAGCAGCCAAGGCTCCGGGACAGCTAGCGGGTTTAGCTCCTACGAGCAGTACTTC.

The chain carries TRBV5-6 and TRBJ2-5; 10 bases are shared with TRBD2. V lost 2 bases to trimming and J lost 9 bases; unmatched junction nucleotides: 4. This CDR3 region has 13 residues. The germline V gene encodes CDR1 SGHDT and CDR2 YYEEEE. CDR3 amino acids: CASSLSSGGAQYF. DNA for the CDR3: TGTGCCAGCAGCTTATCCAGCGGGGGGGCCCAGTACTTC.

The V and J genes are TRBV7-3 and TRBJ2-2; D call uncertain. Looked up from germline, CDR1 is SGHTA and CDR2 is FQGTGA. V shed 1 base and J shed 4 bases, with 4 bases lying between them. The CDR3 consists of 13 residues. As DNA, the CDR3 is TGTGCCAGCAGCTTAAGTCTCACCGGGGAGCTGTTTTTT. Encoded protein: CASSLSLTGELFF.

The V and J genes are TRBV5-3 and TRBJ2-3; maybe TRBD2 (6 bases). TRBV5-3 is sorted into the ORF group, with uncertain function. The CDR3 length is 17 residues. V was shortened by 2 bases and J by 3 bases, with 19 bases between the two germline ends. Here the CDR3 reads CARSFNLSGDKTDTQYF. The CDR3 DNA sequence: TGTGCCAGAAGCTTCAACCTTTCGGGAGACAAGACAGATACGCAGTATTTT.

The V call is TRBV6-5, the J call TRBJ1-2, with D possibly TRBD1 on 5 matching bases. The CDR3 runs to 13 residues. Trimming removed 6 bases from V and 4 bases from J, with 12 bases in between. Per the germline V gene, CDR1 is MNHEY and CDR2 is SVGAGI. The CDR3 DNA sequence: TGTGCCAGCAGCGAGGGACTGATCTATGGCTACACCTTC. It encodes CASSEGLIYGYTF.

The V call is TRBV6-6, the J call TRBJ1-2, with 7 bases matching TRBD1. Trimming cost V 8 bases and J 6 bases; bases outside gene matches: 12. The CDR3 has 14 amino acids. Germline V gene sequence: CDR1 MNHNY, CDR2 SVGAGI (reference sequence). CDR3 nucleotide sequence: TGTGCCAGCGCAGGGACAGTCTTATTGGATGGCTACACCTTC. Translating gives CASAGTVLLDGYTF.

The chain joins TRBV5-4 to TRBJ1-1, with D possibly being TRBD1 (5 bases). The CDR3 is 15 residues long. CDR1 is SGHNT and CDR2 is YYREEE in the germline V gene (reference sequence). Between the trimmed V and J ends, which lost 0 bases and 8 bases, there was a span of 17 bases. The CDR3 coding sequence is TGTGCCAGCAGCTTGGAGGGGAGGGTTGTAGGCGAAGCTTTCTTT. This translates into CASSLEGRVVGEAFF.

This clone was counted only a few times. This chain joins TRBV2 and TRBJ1-1; TRBD1 matches at 7 bases. The CDR3 sequence is 14 residues long. Germline-derived CDR1 and CDR2 are SNHLY and FYNNEI. V was clipped by 2 bases and J by 6 bases; unmatched bases: 6. The CDR3 bases are TGTGCCAGCAGTGAAATGACAGGGACGCCTGAAGCTTTCTTT. Amino acids: CASSEMTGTPEAFF.

This clone was recorded only once. The chain joins TRBV13 to TRBJ2-5; TRBD1 matches 9 bases. CDR1 is PRHDT, CDR2 FYEKMQ, per germline (reference sequence). CDR3 length: 18 amino acids. V shed 2 bases, J shed 4 bases, and the junction held 14 bases outside the gene matches. The CDR3 spells CASSLSSPDRGEGETQYF. For the CDR3, the DNA is TGTGCCAGCAGCTTATCATCCCCGGACAGGGGAGAAGGAGAGACCCAGTACTTC.

The V and J genes are TRBV5-5 and TRBJ1-5, with 9 bases that match TRBD1. CDR1 and CDR2 from the germline V gene are SGHKS and YYEKEE (reference sequence). The CDR3 is made up of 17 amino acids. V was pared by 4 bases and J by 7 bases, with 15 bases of the junction left unmatched. The CDR3 region is CASSKQAGQGRRQPQHF. CDR3 bases: TGTGCCAGCAGCAAACAAGCCGGACAGGGGAGGAGGCAGCCCCAGCATTTT. Variable domain in full (rest from reference TRBV5-5 and TRBJ1-5): DAGVTQSPTHLIKTRGQQVTLRCSPISGHKSVSWYQQVLGQGPQFIFQYYEKEERGRGNFPDRFSARQFPNYSSELNVNALLLGDSALYLCASSKQAGQGRRQPQHFGDGTRLSIL.

This chain connects TRBV27 to TRBJ2-2; 8 bases fit TRBD1. Germline CDR1 MNHEY, CDR2 SMNVEV (reference sequence). The CDR3 is 16 amino acids. Germline trimming cut 6 bases from V and 4 bases from J; bases unmatched to any gene: 10. CDR3 protein: CASSPTRTGSTGELFF. CDR3 DNA: TGTGCCAGCAGCCCGACGAGGACAGGGAGCACCGGGGAGCTGTTTTTT.

This chain connects TRBV4-3 to TRBJ1-4, with 9 bases identical to TRBD1. J was trimmed by 8 bases and V by 2 bases; bases with no gene match: 3. Looked up from germline, CDR1 is LGHNA and CDR2 is YSLEER. This CDR3 comprises 14 residues. The CDR3 bases are TGCGCCAGCAGCCAACGGGACAGGGCGGAAAAACTGTTTTTT. This codes for CASSQRDRAEKLFF.

This clone was seen a few times. The chain joins TRBV5-1 to TRBJ1-2; 9 bases align to TRBD1. The CDR3 loop spans 13 amino acids. Germline trimming cut 4 bases from V and 8 bases from J; bases unmatched to any gene: 6. CDR1 is SGHRS and CDR2 is YFSETQ in the germline V gene. CDR3 DNA sequence: TGCGCCAGCAGCCCTTGGACAGGGGAGGGCTACACCTTC. Its translation is CASSPWTGEGYTF.

This clone was seen more than once but under ten times. The chain uses TRBV7-6 and TRBJ1-5, with D perhaps matching TRBD1 (5 bases). Germline V lookup: CDR1 SGHVS, CDR2 FNYEAQ. The germline V and J ends were trimmed by 1 base and 2 bases, with 6 bases remaining between them. The CDR3 sequence is 14 residues long. The CDR3 region is CASSLEQGNQPQHF. In DNA form, the CDR3 reads TGTGCCAGCAGCTTAGAACAGGGCAATCAGCCCCAGCATTTT.

This sequence joins TRBV5-4 and TRBJ2-3; 7 bases are a match to TRBD1. Germline CDR1 reads SGHNT; CDR2 reads YYREEE (reference sequence). The length of the CDR3 is 16 residues. The trim removed 4 bases at V and 0 bases at J, leaving 8 bases unmatched. The CDR3: CASSTQTGPSTDTQYF. CDR3 coding DNA: TGTGCCAGCAGCACACAGACAGGGCCGAGCACAGATACGCAGTATTTT.

This chain connects TRBV5-1 to TRBJ1-3; no firm D call. Germline V gives CDR1 SGHRS, CDR2 YFSETQ. The CDR3 runs 14 residues. Between the trimmed V and J ends, which lost 1 base and 4 bases, there was a span of 9 bases. In nucleotides, the CDR3 is TGCGCCAGCAGCTTGAAAGCAGGAGGAAACACCATATATTTT. It specifies CASSLKAGGNTIYF.

The rearrangement joins TRBV2 to TRBJ1-3, with a possible D match to TRBD1 (6 bases). Germline CDR1 is SNHLY and CDR2 is FYNNEI. Between the trimmed V and J ends, which lost 8 bases and 1 base, there was a span of 15 bases. This CDR3 is built from 15 residues. This chain's CDR3 is CASWDIRESGNTIYF. CDR3 in DNA: TGTGCCAGCTGGGACATCCGAGAATCTGGAAACACCATATATTTT.